This T cell receptor (beta chain) stems from a study of blood T cells in healthy people across ages. Combining a sample-barcoded 5' primer with a J-beta primer mix, a second PCR ran for about 6 to 12 cycles. Every single cDNA molecule received a tag from a template-switch adaptor with 12 random nucleotides. MiXCR, applied by TCRdb to the 5' RACE reads, yields one record per CDR3 protein. The repertoire holds around 900,000 distinct CDR3 sequences, with roughly 51% as singletons. This clonotype was observed once. Its antigen is not identified. General study findings and limits: Because sorting was not performed, PBMCs prevented conclusive naive versus antigen-experienced comparison. Diversity of TCR beta per million T cells declined in a roughly linear way with age.

The V end was cut by 2 bases, the J end by 10 bases, with 14 bases between. The CDR3 contains 14 residues. Germline CDR1 is SGHAT and CDR2 is FQNNGV. The chain combines TRBV11-2 with TRBJ2-2; no clear D. The sequence derives from a woman in her fifties or sixties in good health. Sequences were obtained from blood. The CDR3 DNA is TGTGCCAGCAGCTTACTCGTAGCTTCACTGGAGCTGTTTTTT. Translating it yields CASSLLVASLELFF.